A single sample is the source of the 18 T cell receptor beta chains below, sequenced in a study of blood T cell repertoires in COVID-19. TCRdb's table, derived via immunoSEQ multiplex PCR, lists solely in-frame clones and lacks some. The table has approximately 31,000 clones, roughly 89% seen once. The source material was peripheral blood. The source of these receptors is a man between 65 and 85 years old with active COVID-19.

The genes are TRBV15 and TRBJ1-4; D is uncertain. This CDR3 spans 13 amino acids. From germline, CDR1 is LNHNV and CDR2 YYDKDF (reference sequence). Trimming took 3 bases from V and 8 from J, leaving 10 bases between them. CDR3 loop: CATSSPNKEKLFF. CDR3 DNA sequence: TGTGCCACCAGCAGTCCGAACAAGGAAAAACTGTTTTTT.

The gene calls are TRBV3-1 (or the pseudogene TRBV3-2) and TRBJ2-5, with D possibly TRBD2 on 6 matching bases. The V end lost 1 base, the J end lost 0 bases, and 9 bases lay between the germline ends. The CDR3 sequence is 15 residues long. CDR1 LGHDT and CDR2 YNNKEL come from the germline V gene (reference sequence). The CDR3: CASSQAAGHQETQYF. DNA of the CDR3: TGTGCCAGCAGCCAAGCGGCGGGACACCAAGAGACCCAGTACTTC.

This chain uses TRBV7-2 with TRBJ2-7, with a tentative D call TRBD2 (6 bases). Germline CDR1 reads SGHTA; CDR2 reads FQGNSA. This CDR3 is 17 amino acids long. Trimming removed 1 base from V and 0 bases from J, with 16 bases in between. Here the CDR3 reads CASSLGWTGDYSYEQYF. The CDR3 nucleotides are TGTGCCAGCAGCTTAGGGTGGACGGGAGACTACTCCTACGAGCAGTACTTC.

This clone was counted a few times. The chain has TRBV6-6 and TRBJ2-2; D gene unclear. The CDR3 is 14 amino acids. Trimming left V 7 bases short and J 3 bases short, with 12 bases between. Germline CDR1 MNHNY, CDR2 SVGAGI (reference sequence). CDR3 DNA sequence: TGTGCCAGCACCAACCAACAGTACACCGGGGAGCTGTTTTTT. Translating gives CASTNQQYTGELFF.

The V and J genes are TRBV10-3 and TRBJ2-1; TRBD2 agrees at 16 bases. The germline V gene has CDR1 ENHRY and CDR2 SYGVKD. This CDR3 contains 20 residues. V shed 6 bases and J 0 bases; nucleotides not matched to a gene: 11. CDR3 DNA: TGTGCCATCAGCCAGTCGACAGGGACTAGCGGGAGGGGCTCCTACAATGAGCAGTTCTTC. This translates into CAISQSTGTSGRGSYNEQFF.

The rearrangement links TRBV24-1 to TRBJ1-5, with 9 bases that match TRBD1. Germline trimming cut 10 bases from V and 7 bases from J; bases unmatched to any gene: 7. The CDR3 totals 13 residues. Germline V gene data show CDR1 as KGHDR and CDR2 as SFDVKD. CDR3 coding DNA: TGTGCCACAAGCGACAGGGGGGGACAGCCCCAGCATTTT. Encoded protein: CATSDRGGQPQHF.

The rearrangement links TRBV7-9 to TRBJ1-1, with 7 bases that match TRBD1. CDR1 is SEHNR and CDR2 is FQNEAQ in the germline V gene (reference sequence). Germline trimming cut 4 bases from V and 4 bases from J; bases unmatched to any gene: 6. This CDR3 comprises 14 residues. Here the CDR3 reads CASSYRGRGTEAFF. DNA for the CDR3: TGTGCCAGCAGCTACAGGGGTCGGGGCACTGAAGCTTTCTTT.

The CDR3 region is CATQTGTEAFF. The CDR3 DNA reads as TGTGCCACCCAGACAGGGACTGAAGCTTTCTTT. The chain recombines TRBV6-6 with TRBJ1-1; 7 nucleotides align to TRBD1. V lost 10 bases and J lost 5; bases outside the gene matches: 4. The germline CDR1 and CDR2 sequences are MNHNY and SVGAGI (reference sequence). The CDR3 spans 11 residues.

With respect to this clone: A junction end diverges from the germline sequence, so it may reflect a read error. The gene calls are TRBV11-2 and TRBJ2-7; 12 bases are shared with TRBD2. The CDR3 has 14 amino acids. The germline CDR1 and CDR2 sequences are SGHAT and FQNNGV. CDR3 amino acids: CASSLGTSGTSMDF. Here the CDR3 DNA reads TGTGCCAGCAGCTTAGGGACTAGCGGGACAAGTATGGACTTC.

This chain connects TRBV6-5 to TRBJ2-7, with 9 bases matching TRBD1. With V trimmed by 10 bases and J by 2 bases, 9 bases remained unmatched. CDR3 length equals 14 residues. Germline CDR1 is MNHEY and CDR2 is SVGAGI. The CDR3 region is CATKQGATTYEQYF. CDR3 DNA: TGTGCCACCAAACAGGGGGCTACCACCTACGAGCAGTACTTC.

With respect to this clone: In the same sample, other DNA sequences code for this CDR3. The rearrangement links TRBV3-1 (or the pseudogene TRBV3-2) to TRBJ2-2; D might be TRBD2 (5 bases). The V end was cut by 1 base, the J end by 5 bases, with 11 bases between. The germline V gene encodes CDR1 LGHDT and CDR2 YNNKEL (reference sequence). The CDR3 has 15 amino acids. The DNA of the CDR3 is TGTGCCAGCAGCCAAGGGCGCGGGCGAACCGGGGAGCTGTTTTTT. Its translation is CASSQGRGRTGELFF.

V and J are TRBV7-2 and TRBJ2-2; 8 nucleotides line up with TRBD1. In germline, CDR1 is SGHTA, CDR2 FQGNSA. CDR3 size: 15 residues. J lost 5 bases, V lost 1 base, and 3 bases had no gene match. CDR3 sequence (DNA): TGTGCCAGCAGCTTAGGGCAGGGGGCGACCGGGGAGCTGTTTTTT. It encodes CASSLGQGATGELFF.

The chain uses TRBV29-1 and TRBJ2-3, with TRBD2 matching 14 bases. Germline CDR1 reads SQVTM; CDR2 reads ANQGSEA. With 3 bases clipped from V and 3 bases from J, the junction kept 2 bases outside the gene matches. The CDR3 length is 15 residues. The CDR3 DNA sequence: TGCAGCGTTGACGGGACTAGCGGGAGAACAGATACGCAGTATTTT. Protein sequence: CSVDGTSGRTDTQYF.

This chain uses TRBV5-1 with TRBJ2-5, with D possibly being TRBD2 (8 bases). This CDR3 is built from 16 residues. CDR1 and CDR2 (germline): SGHRS, YFSETQ. Trimming left V 1 base short and J 3 bases short, with 16 bases between. The CDR3, as DNA: TGCGCCAGCAGCTTGAGGGGGCCGGGAGGGGAAGAGACCCAGTACTTC. Protein: CASSLRGPGGEETQYF.

The CDR3 bases are TGTGCCAGCTCACCACCAGCTACTAACACCGGGGAGCTGTTTTTT. The encoded protein is CASSPPATNTGELFF. V is TRBV18 and J is TRBJ2-2; D remains unclear. Deletions cut 0 bases from V and 2 bases from J, with 7 bases between. The CDR3 extends over 15 amino acids. Germline V gives CDR1 KGHSH, CDR2 LQKENI.

The rearrangement joins TRBV2 to TRBJ2-1; 11 positions match TRBD2. The germline CDR1 and CDR2 sequences are SNHLY and FYNNEI. The CDR3 extends over 18 amino acids. The V segment lost 0 bases and the J segment 8 bases; nucleotides outside the gene matches: 12. The CDR3 region has the DNA TGTGCCAGCAGTGAAGCGCGTCTAGCGGGAGGCCCGGGGGATGAGCAGTTCTTC. It translates to CASSEARLAGGPGDEQFF.

This chain uses TRBV7-8 with TRBJ2-1; the D gene is possibly TRBD2 (5 bases). CDR1 and CDR2 from the germline V gene are SGHVS and FQNEAQ. The CDR3 loop spans 15 amino acids. The ends were cut back, 5 bases at V and 5 bases at J, with 16 bases in the middle. The CDR3 DNA follows: TGTGCCAGCAGCCCACGTAGGCTCGGGAACAATGAGCAGTTCTTC. It encodes CASSPRRLGNNEQFF.

V and J are TRBV30 and TRBJ2-1, with D tentatively TRBD2 (5 bases). The CDR3 covers 14 residues. V lost 6 bases to trimming and J lost 0 bases, with 12 bases between them. In germline, CDR1 is GTSNPN, CDR2 SVGIG (reference sequence). The CDR3 bases are TGTGCCTGCGCGTGGGAGAGCTCCTACAATGAGCAGTTCTTC. This translates into CACAWESSYNEQFF.